These 18 T cell receptor beta chains originate from one sample sequenced in a study of blood T cell repertoires in COVID-19. TCRdb keeps only in-frame clones here, not all; method: immunoSEQ multiplex PCR. This sample has 150,000 to 200,000 clones, with around 90% found just once. Source material: peripheral blood. The origin of the receptors is a man in his forties with active or convalescent COVID-19.

The chain links TRBV7-2 to TRBJ1-4; possibly TRBD1 for D (5 bases). CDR1 SGHTA and CDR2 FQGNSA come from the germline V gene. This CDR3 has 13 amino acids. The ends were cut back, 5 bases at V and 3 bases at J, with 7 bases in the middle. In DNA, the CDR3 is TGTGCCAGCAGCAAGGGGCCTAATGAAAAACTGTTTTTT. Translated, it gives CASSKGPNEKLFF.

This clone has a handful of counts. The CDR3 here is CASSSILTGSYEQYF. The CDR3 nucleotides read TGTGCCAGCAGTTCCATCCTGACAGGCTCCTACGAGCAGTACTTC. V usage is TRBV6-4 and J usage is TRBJ2-7; a weak D match, TRBD1 (6 bases). Germline CDR1 is MRHNA and CDR2 is SNTAGT. The CDR3 is made up of 15 amino acids. Between the trimmed V and J ends, which lost 5 bases and 0 bases, there was a span of 14 bases.

The chain employs TRBV7-9 and TRBJ2-1; 8 bases agree with TRBD2. V lost 3 bases and J lost 8; bases outside the gene matches: 6. This CDR3 has 14 amino acids. Looked up from germline, CDR1 is SEHNR and CDR2 is FQNEAQ (reference sequence). This chain's CDR3 is CASSFAGGRDEQFF. The CDR3, as DNA: TGTGCCAGCAGCTTCGCGGGAGGTAGGGATGAGCAGTTCTTC.

The chain recombines TRBV10-3 with TRBJ1-1; 8 nucleotides match TRBD1. Germline V gene data show CDR1 as ENHRY and CDR2 as SYGVKD. V shed 6 bases, J shed 3 bases, and the junction held 3 bases outside the gene matches. The CDR3 spans 13 residues. This CDR3 reads CAIRVTGDTEAFF. CDR3 DNA sequence: TGTGCCATCAGGGTGACAGGGGACACTGAAGCTTTCTTT.

V gene TRBV27 combines with J gene TRBJ2-7, with D hard to call. V lost 0 bases and J lost 3, with 12 bases in between. The germline V gene encodes CDR1 MNHEY and CDR2 SMNVEV (reference sequence). The CDR3 extends over 15 amino acids. CDR3 in DNA: TGTGCCAGCAGTTTATCGTTCCCAATGCGCTACGAGCAGTACTTC. Its translation is CASSLSFPMRYEQYF.

V gene TRBV5-1 combines with J gene TRBJ2-1; D might be TRBD1 (6 bases). Trimming left V 0 bases short and J 11 bases short, with 6 bases between. Per the germline V gene, CDR1 is SGHRS and CDR2 is YFSETQ. This CDR3 comprises 11 residues. This chain's CDR3 is CASSLGGQQFF. The CDR3 nucleotides read TGCGCCAGCAGCTTGGGGGGGCAGCAGTTCTTC.

The rearrangement uses TRBV19 and TRBJ1-6; 9 bases match TRBD1. The germline V gene encodes CDR1 LNHDA and CDR2 SQIVND (reference sequence). The ends lost 8 bases at V and 9 bases at J; junction bases unmatched: 11. The CDR3 length is 15 residues. CDR3 DNA: TGTGCCAGTGGAAATGCAGGGACAGGGCCTTCACCCCTCCACTTT. Protein: CASGNAGTGPSPLHF.

V and J are TRBV7-3 and TRBJ2-7; D is uncertain. V was cut by 0 bases and J by 2 bases, with 14 bases left in between. CDR1 is SGHTA, CDR2 FQGTGA, per germline. The CDR3 covers 16 residues. For the CDR3, the DNA is TGTGCCAGCAGCTTAACCGCCACGCAGGTACCCTACGAGCAGTACTTC. It yields the protein CASSLTATQVPYEQYF.

The rearrangement links TRBV7-6 to TRBJ2-6, with 7 bases aligning to TRBD1. The CDR3 contains 18 residues. With V trimmed by 2 bases and J by 4 bases, 11 bases remained unmatched. Per germline, CDR1 SGHVS and CDR2 FNYEAQ. For the CDR3, the DNA is TGTGCCAGCAGCTTAAGTAGTAGGGGGCTAAGAGGGGCCAACGTCCTGACTTTC. This sequence encodes CASSLSSRGLRGANVLTF.

This chain joins TRBV7-9 and TRBJ1-1, with D unclear. Germline V CDR1 and CDR2: SEHNR, FQNEAQ (reference sequence). The CDR3 covers 16 residues. V dropped 5 bases and J dropped 6 bases, with 22 bases sitting between them. The CDR3 bases are TGTGCCAGCAGCCCCCCGCGGGAGGGAAGGTTCCCTGAAGCTTTCTTT. Translating it yields CASSPPREGRFPEAFF.

This clone was detected once. This chain joins TRBV12-5 and TRBJ1-2, with D possibly being TRBD1 (6 bases). With 7 bases removed from V and 2 bases from J, the gap between germline ends came to 11 bases. The CDR3 is 13 residues long. In germline, CDR1 is LGHNT, CDR2 FRNRAP. CDR3 amino acids: CASVADSNYGYTF. DNA of the CDR3: TGTGCTAGTGTCGCGGACAGCAACTATGGCTACACCTTC.

The CDR3 is CASSLRQYQPQHF. The CDR3 DNA sequence: TGTGCCAGCAGCTTAAGACAGTATCAGCCCCAGCATTTT. The chain has TRBV7-2 and TRBJ1-5; D perhaps matches TRBD1 (5 bases). This CDR3 is 13 amino acids long. Germline CDR1 reads SGHTA; CDR2 reads FQGNSA. V shed 2 bases and J shed 5 bases, with 7 bases lying between them.

The chain links TRBV4-1 to TRBJ1-6, with 7 bases identical to TRBD1. The CDR3 is 14 amino acids. Germline assignment: CDR1 MGHRA and CDR2 YSYEKL. V lost 1 base to trimming and J lost 7 bases; unmatched junction nucleotides: 1. The CDR3 nucleotides read TGCGCCAGCAGCCAAGGACAGGGCAATTCACCCCTCCACTTT. Protein: CASSQGQGNSPLHF.

This chain uses TRBV30 with TRBJ2-7; 12 bases map to TRBD2. The junction had 0 bases not matched to a gene; V was cut back by 3 bases and J by 0 bases. Germline CDR1 is GTSNPN and CDR2 is SVGIG (reference sequence). The CDR3 has 14 amino acids. CDR3 sequence: CAWRGLAGSYEQYF. The CDR3 DNA sequence: TGTGCCTGGAGGGGACTAGCGGGCTCCTACGAGCAGTACTTC.

This chain uses TRBV12-3 or TRBV12-4 with TRBJ2-1; weak D call: TRBD1 (5 bases). The CDR3 has 12 amino acids. Trimming took off 3 bases at V and 8 bases at J, with 8 bases between the two ends. CDR3 bases: TGTGCCAGCAGTTTCCAGGGCCATGAGCAGTTCTTC. It specifies CASSFQGHEQFF.

The V call is TRBV15, the J call TRBJ2-6, with D uncertain. There are 17 residues in the CDR3. Germline V lookup: CDR1 LNHNV, CDR2 YYDKDF (reference sequence). Between the trimmed V and J ends, which lost 0 bases and 0 bases, there was a span of 9 bases. The CDR3 loop reads CATSREVRNSGANVLTF. DNA of the CDR3: TGTGCCACCAGCAGAGAGGTCAGGAACTCTGGGGCCAACGTCCTGACTTTC.

This chain links TRBV19 with TRBJ2-7; no clear D gene. The CDR3 runs to 14 residues. Germline assignment: CDR1 LNHDA and CDR2 SQIVND (reference sequence). The V and J ends lost 3 bases and 3 bases respectively, with 12 bases between them. CDR3 DNA: TGTGCCAGTAGTATTGCGCTAGGCGACTACGAGCAGTACTTC. This sequence encodes CASSIALGDYEQYF.

The CDR3 DNA reads as TGTGCCAGCAGCTTTCTTCGCGGGGGGGCCGACGGGGAGCTGTTTTTT. This codes for CASSFLRGGADGELFF. The chain joins TRBV13 to TRBJ2-2; the match to TRBD2 covers 9 bases. This CDR3 comprises 16 residues. The V gene end was trimmed by 3 bases and the J gene end by 7 bases; junction bases not matched to a gene: 9. Germline V CDR1 and CDR2: PRHDT, FYEKMQ (reference sequence).